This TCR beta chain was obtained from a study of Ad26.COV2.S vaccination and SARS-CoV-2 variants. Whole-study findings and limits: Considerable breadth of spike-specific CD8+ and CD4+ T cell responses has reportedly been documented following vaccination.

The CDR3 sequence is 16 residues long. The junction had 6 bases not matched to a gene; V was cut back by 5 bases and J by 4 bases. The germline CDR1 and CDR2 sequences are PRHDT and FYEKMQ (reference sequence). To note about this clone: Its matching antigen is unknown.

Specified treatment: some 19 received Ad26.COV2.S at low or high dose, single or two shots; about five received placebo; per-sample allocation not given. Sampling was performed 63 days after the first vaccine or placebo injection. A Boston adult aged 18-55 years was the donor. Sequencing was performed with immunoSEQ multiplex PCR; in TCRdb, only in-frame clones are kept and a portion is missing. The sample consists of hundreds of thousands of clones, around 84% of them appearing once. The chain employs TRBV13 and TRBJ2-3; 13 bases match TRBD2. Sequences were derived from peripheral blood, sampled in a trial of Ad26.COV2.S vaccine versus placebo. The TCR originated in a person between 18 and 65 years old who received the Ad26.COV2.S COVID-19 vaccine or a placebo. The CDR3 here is CASSTRTSGSADTQYF. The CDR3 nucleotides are TGTGCCAGCAGCACGCGGACTAGCGGGAGCGCAGATACGCAGTATTTT.